This is a list of T cell receptor beta chains from one sample in a study of blood T cell repertoires in COVID-19. Generated by immunoSEQ multiplex PCR, the TCRdb table keeps only in-frame clones and is missing some. The sample has 110,000 or so clones, approximately 87% seen once. Sequenced material: peripheral blood. These receptors originate from a man aged 65 to 79 who had recovered from COVID-19. Each CDR3 is given with its conserved first and last residue. Fields, in order: J gene, V gene, D gene, clone size, CDR3 DNA, CDR3 protein. D genes are given only for firm matches. Rows may omit the clone size; those that give it use once, few, many or a size class.

>TRBJ1-2|TRBV3-1/TRBV3-2|TRBD1|once
TGTGCCAGCAGTTACGGGACAGGTTGGTCTGGCTACACCTTC
CASSYGTGWSGYTF
>TRBJ2-5|TRBV5-1|NA|NA
TGCGCCAGCAGCCCACCCGGGACAAGGGAGACCCAGTACTTC
CASSPPGTRETQYF
>TRBJ1-5|TRBV7-8|TRBD1|NA
TGTGCCAGCAGCGAGGGACAGCCCAATCAGCCCCAGCATTTT
CASSEGQPNQPQHF
>TRBJ2-3|TRBV7-3|TRBD1|NA
TGTGCCAGCAGCCCACAGGGGAGCACAGATACGCAGTATTTT
CASSPQGSTDTQYF
>TRBJ2-1|TRBV5-1|NA|NA
TGCGCCAGCAGCCCCAGGACACTGAACAATGAGCAGTTCTTC
CASSPRTLNNEQFF
>TRBJ1-1|TRBV5-5|TRBD1|many
TGTGCCAGCAGCTTGGGAACAGGGGGCCGAGCTTTCTTT
CASSLGTGGRAFF
>TRBJ2-2|TRBV6-1|NA|NA
TGTGCCAGCAGTGACCGTAGTGGGATAGGGGCCGGGGAGCTGTTTTTT
CASSDRSGIGAGELFF
>TRBJ2-5|TRBV13|NA|NA
TGTGCCAGCAGCTTAGGTGGTACGGTTGGAGAGACCCAGTACTTC
CASSLGGTVGETQYF
>TRBJ1-1|TRBV5-1|NA|NA
TGCGCCAGCAGCCGCGGTGACCCGAACACTGAAGCTTTCTTT
CASSRGDPNTEAFF
>TRBJ2-5|TRBV27|TRBD2|NA
TGTGCCAGCAGTAATCCCGGGACTAGCGGGAGGGGGGCGAGTGCGACCCAGTACTTC
CASSNPGTSGRGASATQYF
>TRBJ2-2|TRBV11-2|NA|NA
TGTGCCAGCAGCTGGCCTCAGGGGGGTAACACCGGGGAGCTGTTTTTT
CASSWPQGGNTGELFF
>TRBJ1-1|TRBV23-1|NA|few
TGCGCCAGCAGTCGAGGGGGGGGACTGATTAACACTGAAGCTTTCTTT
CASSRGGGLINTEAFF
>TRBJ1-2|TRBV12-3/TRBV12-4|NA|NA
TGTGCCAGCAGGTACACAGGAGGCTACACCTTC
CASRYTGGYTF
>TRBJ1-2|TRBV5-1|TRBD1|once
TGCGCCAGCAGCTTGGATCCGGGACAGGGGGGTGGCTACACCTTC
CASSLDPGQGGGYTF
>TRBJ2-3|TRBV9|TRBD2|NA
TGTGCCAGCAGCGCCGGCGGGAGACCCACAGATACGCAGTATTTT
CASSAGGRPTDTQYF
>TRBJ2-7|TRBV5-4|NA|NA
TGTGCCAGCAGCCCCCTGCTCGGGGAGCAGTACTTC
CASSPLLGEQYF
>TRBJ1-2|TRBV28|TRBD1|NA
TGTGCCAGCAGCACTCCAGGGGGCGGTAGTGGCTACACCTTC
CASSTPGGGSGYTF
>TRBJ2-2|TRBV6-5|NA|few
TGTGCCAGCAGTTACTCGAGGGCCGGGGAGCTGTTTTTT
CASSYSRAGELFF
>TRBJ1-2|TRBV5-5|TRBD1|once
TGTGCCAGCAGTGAGGACAGGGGCGGGGGCTACACCTTC
CASSEDRGGGYTF
>TRBJ1-3|TRBV5-5|NA|once
TGTGCCAGCAGCCCGTACAGTCAGTCCAGCTCTGGAAACACCATATATTTT
CASSPYSQSSSGNTIYF
>TRBJ2-1|TRBV11-3|NA|NA
TGTGCCAGCAGCTTAGGAGGGTCCTACAATGAGCAGTTCTTC
CASSLGGSYNEQFF
>TRBJ2-7|TRBV6-2/TRBV6-3|TRBD1|NA
TGTGCCAGCAGTTACTTCCCGGGACAGGGGGGAAAGAACGAGCAGTACTTC
CASSYFPGQGGKNEQYF
>TRBJ2-3|TRBV2|TRBD2|NA
TGTGCCACACTTCCGGGACTAGCGGGGACAGATACGCAGTATTTT
CATLPGLAGTDTQYF
>TRBJ2-7|TRBV5-1|NA|NA
TGCGCCAGCAGCTTGGCAGGGCCCTACGAGCAGTACTTC
CASSLAGPYEQYF
>TRBJ2-3|TRBV19|TRBD2|NA
TGTGCCAGTACCCACATTCGCGGGAGCGCAGATACGCAGTATTTT
CASTHIRGSADTQYF
>TRBJ1-2|TRBV28|NA|NA
TGTGCCAGCAGTGTCAACACTAACTATGGCTACACCTTC
CASSVNTNYGYTF
>TRBJ2-7|TRBV5-1|TRBD1|NA
TGCGCCAGCAGCTTAAACTCTGACAGGGCAACCTACGAGCAGTACTTC
CASSLNSDRATYEQYF
>TRBJ2-2|TRBV7-2|NA|few
TGTGCCAGCAGCTCTGACACCGGGGAGCTGTTTTTT
CASSSDTGELFF
>TRBJ2-1|TRBV11-2|NA|NA
TGTGCCAGCAGTCCGCTGAGCGTAACCTACAATGAGCAGTTCTTC
CASSPLSVTYNEQFF
>TRBJ1-3|TRBV9|TRBD1|NA
TGTGCCAGCAGCGTAGACGGACAGGTTACTGGAAACACCATATATTTT
CASSVDGQVTGNTIYF
>TRBJ2-1|TRBV2|TRBD2|NA
TGTGCCAGCAGTGTGAGGCTAGCGGGGAATGAGCAGTTCTTC
CASSVRLAGNEQFF
>TRBJ1-1|TRBV4-1|NA|NA
TGCGCCAGCAGCCAGGCTACAGTGAACACTGAAGCTTTCTTT
CASSQATVNTEAFF
>TRBJ2-3|TRBV27|TRBD2|once
TGTGCCAGCAGTTTAGGGAGGGGAGGGTGGAATACGCAGTATTTT
CASSLGRGGWNTQYF
>TRBJ2-1|TRBV21-1|NA|NA
TGTGCCAGCAGCAAAGATCAAGCGGGACGTTGGATAGGGGAGCAGTTCTTC
CASSKDQAGRWIGEQFF
>TRBJ1-1|TRBV6-6|NA|NA
TGTGCCAGCAGTTACGGAGGACCGAACACTGAAGCTTTCTTT
CASSYGGPNTEAFF
>TRBJ2-3|TRBV6-5|TRBD2|NA
TGTGCCAGCAGAAAGACTAGCGGGAGGACAGATACGCAGTATTTT
CASRKTSGRTDTQYF
>TRBJ2-7|TRBV6-5|NA|NA
TGTGCCAGCAGTCGACAAGTACGCTACGAGCAGTACTTC
CASSRQVRYEQYF
>TRBJ2-1|TRBV7-2|NA|NA
TGTGCCAGCAGTGGGAGGACCTACAATGAGCAGTTCTTC
CASSGRTYNEQFF
>TRBJ1-1|TRBV5-1|NA|NA
TGCGCCAGCAGCTCCGACAGTTACACTGAAGCTTTCTTT
CASSSDSYTEAFF